The T cell receptor beta chain under discussion was sequenced for a study of a mutant IDH1 vaccine in newly diagnosed glioma (dated by TCRdb to about 2021). For the study in its entirety: Vaccination was initiated 4-6 weeks after radiotherapy alone, or concurrently with temozolomide cycles in the chemotherapy-containing groups. Of the 32 treated patients, 62.5% were male and 37.5% were female, and the mean age was 40.4 years. Before enrollment, most patients had been given radiochemotherapy with temozolomide as standard therapy, while the rest had received either radiotherapy alone or temozolomide alone. The week-35 safety follow-up took place at visit V12, and the week-47 end of study took place at visit V13. Six visits were used for peripheral blood collection: V03 (baseline), V05, V07, V10, V12 and V13. Longitudinal TCRB deep sequencing was performed for some 25 treated patients wherever samples were available for exploratory analyses.

General findings and caveats noted by the study authors: Pseudoprogression appeared unrelated to alterations in the top peripheral T cell clonotypes detected by TCRB sequencing. It was noted by the authors that analyses of patient blood samples could not be reproduced owing to sample limitations. Vaccine-induced immune responses across multiple MHC alleles were detected in over 85% of patients. PBMC samples for TCRB deep sequencing were selected based on availability.

Interpreted using the paper, the time point label stands for: week 47, end of study. Every vaccine dose consisted of 300 ug of a 20-mer mutant IDH1 peptide in Montanide, administered subcutaneously together with topical imiquimod. Patients were given eight vaccinations, in weeks 1, 3, 5, 7, 11, 15, 19 and 23, which matched visits V03 through V10. Newly diagnosed WHO grade 3 or 4 IDH1-mutant astrocytomas showing loss of nuclear ATRX were present in the donors. The samples were drawn from NOA16, a multicentre, single-arm, open-label phase I trial in Germany that tested a mutant IDH1 peptide vaccine in humans for the first time. Genomic DNA for TCRB sequencing was extracted from EDTA blood using the DNeasy Blood and Tissue Kit. Library preparation used the immunoSEQ multiplex PCR assay. Rearranged TCR beta chain sequences were amplified with the hsTCRB Kit following the manufacturer's protocol. An Illumina MiSeq was used to sequence the TCRB libraries. In the authors' own workflow: Demultiplexing, trimming and gene mapping were performed with the kit vendor's proprietary platform. TCRdb took over this immuneACCESS table, retaining in-frame rearrangements with V and J assigned. Such tables are incomplete; in checked studies, under half of the missing clones stem from an unresolved V gene, and the remainder is unexplained. Clonal size and the V and J genes are those of that table, whereas D and trimming came from the DNA. The sample data list approximately 35,000 clones, and more than 80% of these were observed just once. Around 5% of the sample is held by the ten biggest clonotypes.

V loses 2 bases, J loses 3 bases, and the germline ends lie 11 bases apart. Reading from cysteine to phenylalanine, the CDR3 counts 15 amino acids. The only DNA kept is the CDR3, 45 bases in frame from the first base. CDR1 and CDR2 were assigned from the germline V gene as MNHNS and SASEGT. This clone has just one count. No cognate antigen has been identified for it. No much larger clone is present one base from it, and per-base qualities are unavailable. The sample here was PBMCs, taken from a glioma patient whose treatment included an IDH1 peptide vaccine. The chain uses TRBV6-1 and TRBJ1-3; a tentative D call is TRBD1 (5 bases match). This clonotype was sampled from a woman in her thirties or forties with glioma. This receptor has the CDR3 CASSEPGRVGNTIYF. The DNA is TGTGCCAGCAGTGAACCGGGCAGGGTTGGAAACACCATATATTTT.